This TCR beta chain appears in the sequencing data of a study of response to subunit inactivated influenza vaccine. Study-level points and caveats: T cells newly recruited by each seasonal influenza vaccination are few, the authors suggested.

This CDR3 contains 14 residues. Trimming pared 3 bases from V and 4 bases from J, leaving 12 bases between. Germline CDR1 reads SGHVS; CDR2 reads FNYEAQ. This clonotype was seen a handful of times. Its target is not known. TCRdb redid the calling of the RT-PCR reads with MiXCR, one entry per CDR3 protein. The sample lists about 650,000 distinct CDR3 sequences; 13% to 15% were seen once. This receptor was taken from a man in his forties or fifties who received an inactivated influenza vaccine. The chain recombines TRBV7-6 with TRBJ1-1; D call uncertain. The sample was PBMCs from blood, taken around 14 days before vaccination. The CDR3 sequence is CASSLAGSSTEAFF. CDR3 sequence (DNA): TGTGCCAGCAGCTTGGCCGGGTCGAGCACTGAAGCTTTCTTT.